The T cell receptor beta chain under discussion was sequenced for a study of blood T cell repertoires in COVID-19. Study-level information: From the United States, Italy and Spain came samples of acute and convalescent COVID-19. Sources were T cells, B-cell-depleted T cells, or PBMCs; the material itself was cDNA or gDNA.

Profiling relied on immunoSEQ multiplex PCR, and the TCRdb table lists in-frame clones only, not all of them. This sample has 13,000 or so clones, with 88% found just once. Germline values: CDR1 LNHDA, CDR2 SQIVND (reference sequence). V was shortened by 5 bases and J by 2 bases, with 10 bases between the two germline ends. The CDR3 covers 14 residues. The chain joins TRBV19 to TRBJ1-5; D possibly corresponds to TRBD1 (5 bases). The TCR originated in a human donor in a cohort sampled during active COVID-19. Sequenced: peripheral blood. CDR3 region: CASSVQGGNQPQHF. The CDR3 DNA follows: TGTGCCAGTAGTGTTCAAGGGGGCAATCAGCCCCAGCATTTT.